What follows describes a single T cell receptor beta chain. A read error may produce the germline difference seen at one junction end. This specimen belongs to a study of blood T cell repertoires in COVID-19. About the research overall: Researchers got acute and convalescent COVID-19 samples from the United States, Italy and Spain. Sample material is recorded as cDNA or gDNA derived from T cells, B-cell-depleted T cells, or PBMCs.

Per the original methods: Reference gene primer amplification yielded estimated nucleated cell counts. Here immunoSEQ multiplex PCR was the method, and the copy in TCRdb shows in-frame clones only, minus some. D and trimming come from the DNA, and the V and J calls and clone size come from that table. The sample has 50,000 to 70,000 clones; around 83% are singletons. The CDR3 is made up of 13 amino acids. Germline CDR1 is DFQATT and CDR2 is SNEGSKA (reference sequence). The receptor was derived from an older woman with acute or convalescent COVID-19. The genes are TRBV20-1 and TRBJ2-7, with D possibly TRBD2 on 6 matching bases. The sequenced sample consisted of peripheral blood. In DNA, the CDR3 is TGCAGTACTAGTAGGGACTTCTCCTACGAGCAGTACTTC. Amino acids: CSTSRDFSYEQYF.